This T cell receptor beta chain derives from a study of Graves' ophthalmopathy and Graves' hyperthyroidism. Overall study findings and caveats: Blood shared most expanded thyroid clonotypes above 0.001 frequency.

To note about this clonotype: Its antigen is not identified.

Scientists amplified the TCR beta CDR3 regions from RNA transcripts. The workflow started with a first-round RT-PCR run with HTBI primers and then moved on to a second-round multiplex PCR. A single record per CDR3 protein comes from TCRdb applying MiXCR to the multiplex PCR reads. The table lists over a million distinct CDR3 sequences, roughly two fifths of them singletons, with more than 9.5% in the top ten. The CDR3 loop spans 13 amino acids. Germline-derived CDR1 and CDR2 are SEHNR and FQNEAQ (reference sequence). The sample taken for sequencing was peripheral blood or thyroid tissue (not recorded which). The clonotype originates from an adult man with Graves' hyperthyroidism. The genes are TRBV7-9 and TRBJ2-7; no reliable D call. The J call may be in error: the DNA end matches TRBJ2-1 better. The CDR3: CASSFGPGNEQFF. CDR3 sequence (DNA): TGTGCCAGCAGCTTTGGACCTGGGAATGAGCAGTTCTTC.